This T cell receptor beta chain derives from a study of CD8 T cells in ankylosing spondylitis. Whole-study results and caveats: Reportedly, matched ankylosing spondylitis synovial fluid was significantly enriched for disease-linked clones. The study identified a TCR beta motif of several highly homologous variants that appeared characteristic of ankylosing spondylitis blood. Researchers report that disease-linked clones proved CD8+ and relatively rare in peripheral blood. Reports of some motif variants in reactive arthritis synovial fluid and blood predate this one.

The CDR3 runs 19 residues. Looked up from germline, CDR1 is SGHAT and CDR2 is FQNNGV. V shed 3 bases and J 2 bases; nucleotides not matched to a gene: 17. This clonotype appeared a few times. Its target is not known. TCRdb reprocessed the 5' RACE reads via MiXCR and lists one record per CDR3 protein. The top ten hold 3.5% of the sample, which has about 300,000 distinct CDR3 sequences, less than 25% seen once. The sequenced material came from blood, either unsorted or a sorted T cell fraction (not recorded which). This chain uses TRBV11-2 with TRBJ2-3; the match to TRBD2 covers 7 bases. The receptor was isolated from a female donor with ankylosing spondylitis or in good health (not recorded which). As DNA, the CDR3 is TGTGCCAGCAGCTTTAGGGCCCGAAACTTAGCGGGCGCCACAGATACGCAGTATTTT. Its protein product is CASSFRARNLAGATDTQYF. The variable domain in full, completed from reference TRBV11-2 and TRBJ2-3, reads EAGVAQSPRYKIIEKRQSVAFWCNPISGHATLYWYQQILGQGPKLLIQFQNNGVVDDSQLPKDRFSAERLKGVDSTLKIQPAKLEDSAVYLCASSFRARNLAGATDTQYFGPGTRLTVL.